These T cell receptor beta chains were read from a single sample in a study of Ad26.COV2.S vaccination and SARS-CoV-2 variants. Clones were read by immunoSEQ multiplex PCR, and TCRdb kept only the in-frame ones, dropping some. The sample has some 340,000 clones, just over 85% seen once. The material was peripheral blood, obtained in a trial of Ad26.COV2.S vaccine versus placebo. These receptors all stem from a person aged 18-60 years who received the Ad26.COV2.S COVID-19 vaccine or a placebo. The CDR3 runs from the conserved cysteine through the conserved F or W. Fields, in order: V gene, clone size, J gene, D gene, CDR3 DNA, CDR3 protein. D genes are given only for firm matches. The size entry is marked missing in some rows and otherwise reads once, few, many or a size class.

v_call: TRBV3-1/TRBV3-2; clone_size: once; j_call: TRBJ2-2; d_call: NA; cdr3_nt: TGTGCCAGCAGCCAATTCAGACAGCGAAACACCGGGGAGCTGTTTTTT; cdr3_aa: CASSQFRQRNTGELFF
v_call: TRBV9; clone_size: NA; j_call: TRBJ2-7; d_call: TRBD2; cdr3_nt: TGTGCCAGCAGCGTAGAGGGCGGGGGCTACGAGCAGTACTTC; cdr3_aa: CASSVEGGGYEQYF
v_call: TRBV6-5; clone_size: NA; j_call: TRBJ2-2; d_call: NA; cdr3_nt: TGTGCCAGCAGCCAGGGGATCGGGGAGCTGTTTTTT; cdr3_aa: CASSQGIGELFF
v_call: TRBV5-1; clone_size: NA; j_call: TRBJ2-7; d_call: TRBD2; cdr3_nt: TGCGCCAGCAGCTTGCGGGGAGGGGACGAGCAGTACTTC; cdr3_aa: CASSLRGGDEQYF
v_call: TRBV5-6; clone_size: NA; j_call: TRBJ1-2; d_call: NA; cdr3_nt: TGTGCCAGCAGCTTGGGGCTCCAGGGAGGGAACCTATATGGCTACACCTTC; cdr3_aa: CASSLGLQGGNLYGYTF
v_call: TRBV2; clone_size: NA; j_call: TRBJ2-7; d_call: NA; cdr3_nt: TGTGCCTGCGGGATTAGCGCCGAGTGGGGCTCCTACGAGCAGTACTTC; cdr3_aa: CACGISAEWGSYEQYF
v_call: TRBV4-1; clone_size: NA; j_call: TRBJ1-5; d_call: NA; cdr3_nt: TGCGCCAGCAGCCAAGCTCGAGTTAGCGGCAATCAGCCCCAGCATTTT; cdr3_aa: CASSQARVSGNQPQHF
v_call: TRBV6-6; clone_size: NA; j_call: TRBJ1-2; d_call: TRBD1; cdr3_nt: TGTGCCAGCAATCCAGGGGGGGACTATGGCTACACCTTC; cdr3_aa: CASNPGGDYGYTF
v_call: TRBV19; clone_size: NA; j_call: TRBJ1-1; d_call: NA; cdr3_nt: TGTGCCAGTGCGGTCGGGGGTTGGGGGGACACTGAAGCTTTCTTT; cdr3_aa: CASAVGGWGDTEAFF
v_call: TRBV9; clone_size: NA; j_call: TRBJ1-2; d_call: TRBD1; cdr3_nt: TGTGCCAGCAGCGAGGCGGGACAGGGAGGCAACACCTTC; cdr3_aa: CASSEAGQGGNTF
v_call: TRBV10-3; clone_size: few; j_call: TRBJ1-2; d_call: NA; cdr3_nt: TGTGCCATCAGTGACGGGGGGCGGGGGCGGACTAATGGCTACACCTTC; cdr3_aa: CAISDGGRGRTNGYTF
v_call: TRBV19; clone_size: NA; j_call: TRBJ1-5; d_call: TRBD1; cdr3_nt: TGTGCCAGTACCCCGGACAGGACCAATCAGCCCCAGCATTTT; cdr3_aa: CASTPDRTNQPQHF
v_call: TRBV5-6; clone_size: NA; j_call: TRBJ2-5; d_call: TRBD2; cdr3_nt: TGTGCCAGCAGCTTAAGAACTAGCGGGGCTATGTACCAAGAGACCCAGTACTTC; cdr3_aa: CASSLRTSGAMYQETQYF
v_call: TRBV5-1; clone_size: NA; j_call: TRBJ2-7; d_call: TRBD1; cdr3_nt: TGCGCCAGCAGCCCTCCGGGACAGACAGGCTCCTACGAGCAGTACTTC; cdr3_aa: CASSPPGQTGSYEQYF
v_call: TRBV5-6; clone_size: NA; j_call: TRBJ1-5; d_call: NA; cdr3_nt: TGTGCCAGCAGCTTGGCGACAAATCAGCCCCAGCATTTT; cdr3_aa: CASSLATNQPQHF
v_call: TRBV10-3; clone_size: NA; j_call: TRBJ2-1; d_call: NA; cdr3_nt: TGTGCCATCAGTGAGTCGGGGGGCTCCTACAATGAGCAGTTCTTC; cdr3_aa: CAISESGGSYNEQFF
v_call: TRBV2; clone_size: NA; j_call: TRBJ2-6; d_call: NA; cdr3_nt: TGTGCCAGCAGTGTGGACGGGTCTGGGGCCAACGTCCTGACTTTC; cdr3_aa: CASSVDGSGANVLTF
v_call: TRBV5-8; clone_size: NA; j_call: TRBJ2-3; d_call: NA; cdr3_nt: TGTGCCAGCAGCTCCCTAGTTGCGGGGGCTATAGATACGCAGTATTTT; cdr3_aa: CASSSLVAGAIDTQYF
v_call: TRBV11-2; clone_size: NA; j_call: TRBJ1-5; d_call: TRBD1; cdr3_nt: TGTGCCAGCAGCCCCGACAGGGCGGATCAGCCCCAGCATTTT; cdr3_aa: CASSPDRADQPQHF
v_call: TRBV11-2; clone_size: NA; j_call: TRBJ2-1; d_call: NA; cdr3_nt: TGTGCCAGCACCCTCGGCCGGACAGCCACTAGGGGTGAGCAGTTCTTC; cdr3_aa: CASTLGRTATRGEQFF
v_call: TRBV11-2; clone_size: NA; j_call: TRBJ2-7; d_call: NA; cdr3_nt: TGTGCCAGCAGCCGATACGGACAGTGGGGGGTCCACTACGAGCAGTACTTC; cdr3_aa: CASSRYGQWGVHYEQYF
v_call: TRBV2; clone_size: NA; j_call: TRBJ1-5; d_call: NA; cdr3_nt: TGTGCCAGCAGTGACCGAGTGATTTCCGGACAGCCCCAGCATTTT; cdr3_aa: CASSDRVISGQPQHF
v_call: TRBV19; clone_size: once; j_call: TRBJ2-3; d_call: NA; cdr3_nt: TGTGCCAGTAGTCCGAGGCGGGGAGGCACAGATACGCAGTATTTT; cdr3_aa: CASSPRRGGTDTQYF
v_call: TRBV9; clone_size: NA; j_call: TRBJ2-1; d_call: TRBD2; cdr3_nt: TGTGCCAGCAGCGTTCGACTCGGCGGGGGAAAGGGCTCCTACAATGAGCAGTTCTTC; cdr3_aa: CASSVRLGGGKGSYNEQFF
v_call: TRBV4-2; clone_size: NA; j_call: TRBJ1-2; d_call: NA; cdr3_nt: TGTGCCAGCAGCCAACCCGGGACAACCCGGGATTATGGCTACACCTTC; cdr3_aa: CASSQPGTTRDYGYTF
v_call: TRBV6-1; clone_size: NA; j_call: TRBJ1-2; d_call: NA; cdr3_nt: TGTGCCAGCAGTGAGGGGGGGGTACCCTATGGCTACACCTTC; cdr3_aa: CASSEGGVPYGYTF